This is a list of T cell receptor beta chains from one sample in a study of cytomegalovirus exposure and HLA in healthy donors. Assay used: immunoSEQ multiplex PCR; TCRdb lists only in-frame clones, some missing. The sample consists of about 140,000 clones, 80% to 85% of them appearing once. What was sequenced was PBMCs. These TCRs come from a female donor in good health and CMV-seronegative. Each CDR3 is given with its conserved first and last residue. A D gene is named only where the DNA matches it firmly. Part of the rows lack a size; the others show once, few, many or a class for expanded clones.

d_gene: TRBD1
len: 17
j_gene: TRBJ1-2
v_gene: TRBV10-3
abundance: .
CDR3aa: CAIRAGPDRVGNYGYTF
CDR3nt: TGTGCCATCAGGGCCGGGCCCGACAGGGTGGGAAACTATGGCTACACCTTC

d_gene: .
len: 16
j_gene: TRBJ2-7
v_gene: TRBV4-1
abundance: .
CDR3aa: CASSQLTGLATYEQYF
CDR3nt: TGCGCCAGCAGCCAACTAACAGGTCTCGCAACCTACGAGCAGTACTTC

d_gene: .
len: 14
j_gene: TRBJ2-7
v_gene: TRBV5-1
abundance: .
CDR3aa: CASSLEVGLDPQYF
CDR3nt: TGCGCCAGCAGCTTGGAGGTGGGCCTGGATCCGCAGTACTTC

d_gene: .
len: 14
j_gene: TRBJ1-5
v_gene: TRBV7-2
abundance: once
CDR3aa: CASSLDGGLQPQHF
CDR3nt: TGTGCCAGCAGCTTAGACGGAGGATTACAGCCCCAGCATTTT

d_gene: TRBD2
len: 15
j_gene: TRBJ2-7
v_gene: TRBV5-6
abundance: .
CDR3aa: CASSLGGLAGDEQYF
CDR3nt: TGTGCCAGCAGCTTGGGGGGATTAGCGGGGGACGAGCAGTACTTC

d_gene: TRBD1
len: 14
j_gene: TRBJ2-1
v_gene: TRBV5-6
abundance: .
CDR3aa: CASSFGTAYNEQFF
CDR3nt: TGTGCCAGCAGCTTCGGGACAGCTTACAATGAGCAGTTCTTC

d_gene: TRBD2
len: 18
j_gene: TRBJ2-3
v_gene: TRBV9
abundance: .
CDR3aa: CASSVTPGGRASTDTQYF
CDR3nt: TGTGCCAGCAGCGTAACCCCGGGCGGGAGGGCGAGCACAGATACGCAGTATTTT

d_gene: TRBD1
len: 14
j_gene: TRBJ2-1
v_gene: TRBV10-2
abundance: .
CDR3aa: CATRRDRDYNEQFF
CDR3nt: TGCGCCACCCGCCGGGACAGGGACTACAATGAGCAGTTCTTC

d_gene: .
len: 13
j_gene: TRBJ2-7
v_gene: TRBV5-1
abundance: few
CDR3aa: CASSPDRPGEQYF
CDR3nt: TGCGCCAGCAGCCCCGACCGTCCGGGAGAGCAGTACTTC

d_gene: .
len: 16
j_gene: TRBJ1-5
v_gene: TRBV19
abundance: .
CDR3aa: CASNYGGPYSNQPQHF
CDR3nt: TGTGCCAGTAATTACGGGGGGCCTTATAGCAATCAGCCCCAGCATTTT

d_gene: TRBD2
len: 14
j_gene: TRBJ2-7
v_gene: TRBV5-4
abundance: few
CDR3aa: CASKKRELPDEQYF
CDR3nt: TGTGCCAGCAAAAAGCGGGAGTTGCCTGACGAGCAGTACTTC

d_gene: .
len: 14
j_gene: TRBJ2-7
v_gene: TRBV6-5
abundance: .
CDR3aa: CASSPRHQEREQYF
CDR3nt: TGTGCCAGCAGTCCTAGACACCAAGAGCGGGAGCAGTACTTC

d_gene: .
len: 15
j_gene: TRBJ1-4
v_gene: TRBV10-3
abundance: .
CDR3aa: CAISGRRGHNEKLFF
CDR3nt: TGTGCCATCAGTGGGCGACGAGGTCATAATGAAAAACTGTTTTTT

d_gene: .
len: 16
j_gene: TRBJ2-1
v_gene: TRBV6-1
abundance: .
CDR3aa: CASSEAPEGGGNEQFF
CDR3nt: TGTGCCAGCAGTGAAGCTCCCGAGGGAGGAGGCAATGAGCAGTTCTTC

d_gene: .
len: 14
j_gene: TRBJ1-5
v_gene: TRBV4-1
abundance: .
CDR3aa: CASSQERGNQPQHF
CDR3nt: TGCGCCAGCAGCCAAGAGAGGGGCAATCAGCCCCAGCATTTT

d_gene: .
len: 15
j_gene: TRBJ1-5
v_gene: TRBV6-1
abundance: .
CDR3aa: CASLGGSLDNQPQHF
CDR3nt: TGTGCCAGTTTAGGCGGGTCCCTCGACAATCAGCCCCAGCATTTT

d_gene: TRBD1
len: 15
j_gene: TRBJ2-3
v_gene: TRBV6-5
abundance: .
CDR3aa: CASKQGPISTDTQYF
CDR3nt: TGTGCCAGCAAACAGGGGCCGATTAGCACAGATACGCAGTATTTT

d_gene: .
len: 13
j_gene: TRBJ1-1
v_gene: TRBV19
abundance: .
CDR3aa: CASSIPGLTEAFF
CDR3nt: TGTGCCAGTAGTATCCCAGGGCTAACTGAAGCTTTCTTT

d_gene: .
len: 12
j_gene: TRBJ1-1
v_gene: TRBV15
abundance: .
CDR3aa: CATSRETGKTFF
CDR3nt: TGTGCCACCAGCAGAGAAACAGGGAAAACTTTCTTT

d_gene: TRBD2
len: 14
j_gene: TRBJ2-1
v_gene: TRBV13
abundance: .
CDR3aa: CASRRGTSVNEQFF
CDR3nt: TGTGCCAGCAGGAGAGGGACTAGCGTAAATGAGCAGTTCTTC

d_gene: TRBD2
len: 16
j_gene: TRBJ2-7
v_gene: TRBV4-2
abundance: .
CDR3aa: CASSQGGGRAVYEQYF
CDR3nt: TGTGCCAGCAGCCAAGGTGGAGGGAGGGCAGTTTACGAGCAGTACTTC

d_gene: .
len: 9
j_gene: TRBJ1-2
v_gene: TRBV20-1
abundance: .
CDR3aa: CTNSEGYTF
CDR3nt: TGCACCAACTCCGAAGGCTACACCTTC

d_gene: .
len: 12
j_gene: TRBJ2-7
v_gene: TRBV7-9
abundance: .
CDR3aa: CASSLDGGEQYF
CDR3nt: TGTGCCAGCAGCTTAGACGGGGGCGAGCAGTACTTC

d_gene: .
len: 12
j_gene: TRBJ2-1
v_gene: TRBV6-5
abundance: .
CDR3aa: CASSYTGGEQFF
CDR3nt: TGTGCCAGCAGTTACACCGGGGGTGAGCAGTTCTTC

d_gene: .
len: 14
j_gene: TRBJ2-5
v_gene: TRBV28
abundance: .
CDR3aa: CASKVGGRQETQYF
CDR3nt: TGTGCCAGCAAGGTAGGGGGAAGGCAAGAGACCCAGTACTTC

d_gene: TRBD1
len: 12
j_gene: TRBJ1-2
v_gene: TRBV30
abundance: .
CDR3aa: CAWNTGVYGYTF
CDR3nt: TGTGCCTGGAATACAGGGGTCTATGGCTACACCTTC

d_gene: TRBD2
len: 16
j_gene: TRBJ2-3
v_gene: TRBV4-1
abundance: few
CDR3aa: CASGRVAGAGRDTQYF
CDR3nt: TGCGCCAGCGGCCGTGTAGCGGGGGCCGGGAGAGATACGCAGTATTTT

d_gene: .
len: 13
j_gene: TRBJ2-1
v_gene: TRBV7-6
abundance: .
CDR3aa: CASSQTDYNEQFF
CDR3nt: TGTGCCAGCAGCCAGACTGATTACAATGAGCAGTTCTTC

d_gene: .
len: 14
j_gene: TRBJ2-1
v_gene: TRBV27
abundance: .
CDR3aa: CASSYGLNYNEQFF
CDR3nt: TGTGCCAGCAGTTATGGACTAAACTACAATGAGCAGTTCTTC

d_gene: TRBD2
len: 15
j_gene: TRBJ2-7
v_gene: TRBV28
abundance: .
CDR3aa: CASSLSIAGAGEQYF
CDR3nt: TGTGCCAGCAGTCTCAGTATAGCGGGAGCTGGCGAGCAGTACTTC

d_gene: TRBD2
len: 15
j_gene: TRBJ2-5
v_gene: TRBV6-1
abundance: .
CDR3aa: CASSLAGVGQETQYF
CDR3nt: TGTGCCAGCAGCCTAGCGGGAGTAGGGCAAGAGACCCAGTACTTC

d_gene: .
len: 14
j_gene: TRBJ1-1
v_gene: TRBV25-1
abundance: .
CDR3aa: CASTGDVRNTEAFF
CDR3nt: TGTGCCAGCACTGGTGATGTGAGGAACACTGAAGCTTTCTTT

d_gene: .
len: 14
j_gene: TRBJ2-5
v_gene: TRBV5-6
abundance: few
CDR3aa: CASSVSRFGETQYF
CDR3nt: TGTGCCAGCAGCGTTTCCCGGTTCGGGGAGACCCAGTACTTC

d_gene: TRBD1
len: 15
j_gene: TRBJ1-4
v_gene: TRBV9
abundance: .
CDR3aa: CASSVAGQAGEKLFF
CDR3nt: TGTGCCAGCAGCGTAGCGGGACAGGCGGGGGAAAAACTGTTTTTT

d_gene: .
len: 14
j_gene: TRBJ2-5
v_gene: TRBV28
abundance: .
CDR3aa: CAIQGRVGQETQYF
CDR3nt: TGTGCCATCCAGGGGAGGGTTGGGCAAGAGACCCAGTACTTC

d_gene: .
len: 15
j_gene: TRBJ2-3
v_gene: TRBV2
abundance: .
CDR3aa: CASSGLIAAKDTQYF
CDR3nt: TGTGCCAGCAGTGGATTAATAGCGGCTAAAGATACGCAGTATTTT

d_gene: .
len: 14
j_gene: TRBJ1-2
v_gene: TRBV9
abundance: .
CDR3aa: CASSVMGPDYGYTF
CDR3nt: TGTGCCAGCAGCGTAATGGGGCCGGACTATGGCTACACCTTC

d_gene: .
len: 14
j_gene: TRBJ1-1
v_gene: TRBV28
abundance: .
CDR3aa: CASSPEDRNTEAFF
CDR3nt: TGTGCCAGCAGTCCCGAGGACAGGAACACTGAAGCTTTCTTT

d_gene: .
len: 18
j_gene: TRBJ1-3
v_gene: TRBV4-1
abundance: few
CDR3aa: CASSQQEGGSHSGNTIYF
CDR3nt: TGCGCCAGCAGCCAACAAGAGGGGGGGAGCCACTCTGGAAACACCATATATTTT

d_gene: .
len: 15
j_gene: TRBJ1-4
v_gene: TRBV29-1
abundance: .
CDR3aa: CSVEDLGRASEKLFF
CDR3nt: TGCAGCGTTGAAGATCTTGGGAGGGCGAGTGAAAAACTGTTTTTT

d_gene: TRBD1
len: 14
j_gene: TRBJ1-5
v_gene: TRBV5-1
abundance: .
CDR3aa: CASSSGQGNQPQHF
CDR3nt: TGCGCCAGCAGCTCCGGACAGGGCAATCAGCCCCAGCATTTT

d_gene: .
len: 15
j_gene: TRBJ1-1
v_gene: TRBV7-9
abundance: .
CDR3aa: CASSEPGPGDTEAFF
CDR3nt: TGTGCCAGCAGCGAGCCTGGGCCAGGGGACACTGAAGCTTTCTTT

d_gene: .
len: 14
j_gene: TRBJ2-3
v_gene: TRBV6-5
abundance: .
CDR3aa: CASRAWDSTDTQYF
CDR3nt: TGTGCCAGCCGAGCCTGGGACTCCACAGATACGCAGTATTTT